The rows below give T cell receptor beta chains drawn from one sample of a study of vaccination and CD4 T cells after COVID-19. These TCRs' antigens remain unknown. TCRdb recomputed calls from the PCR reads with MiXCR, one row per CDR3 protein. The sample includes over 9,000 distinct CDR3 sequences, approximately 30% seen only once; the top ten take roughly 12%. This specimen consisted of CD4+ T cells from blood, cultured in vitro, obtained after SARS-CoV-2 vaccination. The receptors derive from a human donor who had recovered from COVID-19. The conserved cysteine and the conserved F or W are not part of the CDR3 here.

J: TRBJ2-3
V: TRBV20-1
CDR3: SASSLAGRTDTQY

J: TRBJ2-1
V: TRBV6-5
CDR3: ASSYLGREGQF

J: TRBJ1-5
V: TRBV19
CDR3: ASSISYSNQPQH

J: TRBJ2-4
V: TRBV19
CDR3: ASSAHSLRTGSVPPKY

J: TRBJ2-7
V: TRBV6-1
CDR3: AADRSAEQY

J: TRBJ1-1
V: TRBV11-2
CDR3: ASRSGTVNTEAF

J: TRBJ2-3
V: TRBV28
CDR3: ASHPWGVSSTDTQY

J: TRBJ2-7
V: TRBV28
CDR3: ASTGRSLGSYEQY

J: TRBJ2-2
V: TRBV25-1
CDR3: ASSEFRGGTGTGELF

J: TRBJ2-7
V: TRBV28
CDR3: ASVEQGETYEQY

J: TRBJ1-5
V: TRBV6-2/TRBV6-3
CDR3: ASSYWGTGNQPQH

J: TRBJ2-1
V: TRBV15
CDR3: ATSPRGIAGVGSYNEQF

J: TRBJ1-1
V: TRBV20-1
CDR3: SARGHNEAF

J: TRBJ2-7
V: TRBV20-1
CDR3: SAAGTSGHSSYEQY

J: TRBJ2-1
V: TRBV15
CDR3: ATSRPRAGGSYNEQF

J: TRBJ1-5
V: TRBV19
CDR3: ASSIDGPRQPQH

J: TRBJ2-5
V: TRBV28
CDR3: ATFGQGAGKTQY

J: TRBJ2-1
V: TRBV20-1
CDR3: SALRDRGAHEQF

J: TRBJ1-5
V: TRBV28
CDR3: ASSLLSGQGQPQH

J: TRBJ1-1
V: TRBV7-2
CDR3: ASSLRKGNTEAF

J: TRBJ2-7
V: TRBV4-3
CDR3: ASRSGRPSYEQY

J: TRBJ2-3
V: TRBV4-1
CDR3: ASSQVNLVEADTQY

J: TRBJ2-6
V: TRBV29-1
CDR3: SVEAGIISGANVLT

J: TRBJ2-7
V: TRBV18
CDR3: ASSPPGNSYEQY

J: TRBJ2-1
V: TRBV7-3
CDR3: ASRGLAGDEQF

J: TRBJ2-3
V: TRBV7-2
CDR3: ASSLLGGGSTDTQY

J: TRBJ2-7
V: TRBV4-1
CDR3: ASSQEGFRAAGREQY

J: TRBJ2-7
V: TRBV5-5
CDR3: ASSPYQMSSYEQY

J: TRBJ1-1
V: TRBV7-9
CDR3: ASSLYTTEAF

J: TRBJ2-2
V: TRBV14
CDR3: ASSQVQGNTGELF

J: TRBJ1-6
V: TRBV28
CDR3: ASSFRTVNSPLH

J: TRBJ2-7
V: TRBV19
CDR3: ASKTGQGPSYEQY

J: TRBJ1-3
V: TRBV20-1
CDR3: SAGRRMTGLIGNTIY

J: TRBJ2-7
V: TRBV5-4
CDR3: ASGRTSAKTYEQY

J: TRBJ1-1
V: TRBV7-2
CDR3: ASSFQQGLNTEAF

J: TRBJ2-2
V: TRBV12-3/TRBV12-4
CDR3: ASSPGRPVAGELF

J: TRBJ2-3
V: TRBV10-1
CDR3: ASSESWDSTDTQY

J: TRBJ2-7
V: TRBV29-1
CDR3: SAETTGLAGHYEQY

J: TRBJ2-7
V: TRBV11-2
CDR3: ASSILQGNEQY

J: TRBJ1-1
V: TRBV18
CDR3: ASSPGRDRNTEAF